This TCR beta chain was sequenced in a study of T cells in Graves' hyperthyroidism and ophthalmopathy. Researchers took RNA transcripts and amplified the TCR beta CDR3 regions from them. The HTBI set primed first-round TCR CDR3 RT-PCR. Each CDR3 protein is one row after TCRdb ran MiXCR on the multiplex PCR reads. Seen here are about 580,000 distinct CDR3 sequences, just over 45% observed once, and the top ten hold about 8%. Per germline, CDR1 SGHRS and CDR2 YFSETQ. V lost 7 bases and J 7 bases, leaving 21 bases between the germline ends. This CDR3 spans 15 amino acids. The sample taken for sequencing was peripheral blood or thyroid tissue (not recorded which). V and J are TRBV5-1 and TRBJ1-3, with D maybe TRBD1 (6 bases). The receptor was derived from a woman between 18 and 29 years old with Graves' hyperthyroidism. As DNA, the CDR3 is TGCGCCAGCCGGCCCGGAGGGGGGGGTTTGAACACCATATATTTT. It specifies CASRPGGGGLNTIYF.